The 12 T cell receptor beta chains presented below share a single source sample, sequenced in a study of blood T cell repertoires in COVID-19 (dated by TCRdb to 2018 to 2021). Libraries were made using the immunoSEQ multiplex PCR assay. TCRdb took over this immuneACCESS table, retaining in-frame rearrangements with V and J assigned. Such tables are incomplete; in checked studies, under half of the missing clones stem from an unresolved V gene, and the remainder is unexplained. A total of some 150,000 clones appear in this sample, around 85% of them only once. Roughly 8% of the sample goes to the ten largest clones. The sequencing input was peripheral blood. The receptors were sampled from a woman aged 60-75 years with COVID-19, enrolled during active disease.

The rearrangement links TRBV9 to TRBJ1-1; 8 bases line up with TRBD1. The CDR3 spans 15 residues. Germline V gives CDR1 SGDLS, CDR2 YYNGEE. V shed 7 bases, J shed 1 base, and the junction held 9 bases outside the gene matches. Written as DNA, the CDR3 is TGTGCCAGCCAGGGTGGCACAGGGGGGAACACTGAAGCTTTCTTT. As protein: CASQGGTGGNTEAFF.

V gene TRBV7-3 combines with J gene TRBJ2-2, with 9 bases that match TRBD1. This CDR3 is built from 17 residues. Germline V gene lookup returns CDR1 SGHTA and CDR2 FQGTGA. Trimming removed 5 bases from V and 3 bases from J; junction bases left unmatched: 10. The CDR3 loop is CASSRTARTGDTGELFF. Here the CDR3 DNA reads TGTGCCAGCAGCAGAACAGCGAGGACAGGGGACACCGGGGAGCTGTTTTTT.

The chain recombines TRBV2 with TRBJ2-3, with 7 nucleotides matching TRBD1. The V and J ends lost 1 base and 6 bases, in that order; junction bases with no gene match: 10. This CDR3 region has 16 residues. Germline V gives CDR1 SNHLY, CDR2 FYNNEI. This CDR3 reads CASSEVRTGLFDTQYF. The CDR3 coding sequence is TGTGCCAGCAGTGAAGTTAGGACAGGTCTTTTTGATACGCAGTATTTT.

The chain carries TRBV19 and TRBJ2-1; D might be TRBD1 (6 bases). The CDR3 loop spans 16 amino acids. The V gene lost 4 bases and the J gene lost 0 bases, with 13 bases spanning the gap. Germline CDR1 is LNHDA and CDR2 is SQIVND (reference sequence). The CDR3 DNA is TGTGCCAGTAGTAATGGAGACAGGAGCTCCTACAATGAGCAGTTCTTC. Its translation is CASSNGDRSSYNEQFF.

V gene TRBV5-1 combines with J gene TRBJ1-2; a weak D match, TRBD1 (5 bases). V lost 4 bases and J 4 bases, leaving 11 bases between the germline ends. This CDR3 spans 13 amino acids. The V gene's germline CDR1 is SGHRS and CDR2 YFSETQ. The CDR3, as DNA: TGCGCCAGCAGCCTACAGGTGTCCTATGGCTACACCTTC. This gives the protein CASSLQVSYGYTF. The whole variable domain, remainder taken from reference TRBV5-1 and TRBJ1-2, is KAGVTQTPRYLIKTRGQQVTLSCSPISGHRSVSWYQQTPGQGLQFLFEYFSETQRNKGNFPGRFSGRQFSNSRSEMNVSTLELGDSALYLCASSLQVSYGYTFGSGTRLTVV.

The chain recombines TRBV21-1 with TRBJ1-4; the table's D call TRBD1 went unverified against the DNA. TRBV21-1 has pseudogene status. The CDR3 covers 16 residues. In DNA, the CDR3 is TGTGCCAGCAGCAATGTCCCCCCAGGGGGCCATGAAAAACTGTTTTTT. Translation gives CASSNVPPGGHEKLFF.

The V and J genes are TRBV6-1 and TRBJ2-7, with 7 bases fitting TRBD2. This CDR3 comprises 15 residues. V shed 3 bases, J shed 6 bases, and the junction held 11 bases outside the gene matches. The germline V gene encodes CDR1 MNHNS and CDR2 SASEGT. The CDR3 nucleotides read TGTGCCAGCAGTGATCAAGCGGGGTACTCCAGCGAGCAGTACTTC. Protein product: CASSDQAGYSSEQYF.

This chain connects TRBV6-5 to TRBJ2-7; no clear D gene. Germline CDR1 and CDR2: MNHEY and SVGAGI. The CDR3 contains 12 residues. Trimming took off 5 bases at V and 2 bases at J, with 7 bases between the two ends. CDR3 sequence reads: CASSRQAYEQYF. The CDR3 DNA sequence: TGTGCCAGCAGTAGGCAGGCCTACGAGCAGTACTTC.

In DNA form, the CDR3 reads TGTGCCAGTACCCAGAGGGGGGACAGGGATCAGCCCCAGCATTTT. Protein sequence: CASTQRGDRDQPQHF. The V gene is TRBV19, the J gene TRBJ1-5; 9 bases agree with TRBD1. CDR1 and CDR2 from the germline V gene are LNHDA and SQIVND (reference sequence). Trimming at V came to 7 bases and at J to 5 bases, leaving 9 bases not matched to a gene. This CDR3 is built from 15 residues.

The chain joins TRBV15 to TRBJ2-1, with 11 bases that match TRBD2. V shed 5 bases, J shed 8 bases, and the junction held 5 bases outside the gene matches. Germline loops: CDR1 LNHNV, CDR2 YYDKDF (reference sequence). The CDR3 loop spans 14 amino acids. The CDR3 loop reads CATSLRTSGHEQFF. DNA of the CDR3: TGTGCCACCAGCTTAAGGACTAGCGGGCATGAGCAGTTCTTC.

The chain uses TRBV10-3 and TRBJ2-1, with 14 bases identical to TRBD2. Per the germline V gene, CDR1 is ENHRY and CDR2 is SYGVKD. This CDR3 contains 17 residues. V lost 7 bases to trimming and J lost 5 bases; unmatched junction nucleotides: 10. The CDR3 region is CAIIRTSGGLEDNEQFF. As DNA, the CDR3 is TGTGCCATCATTAGGACTAGCGGGGGGCTTGAAGACAATGAGCAGTTCTTC.

DNA of the CDR3: TGTGCCAGCACCTCAGGGGGGAACGAAGAGACCCAGTACTTC. Translating gives CASTSGGNEETQYF. This rearrangement joins TRBV11-3 to TRBJ2-5; D might be TRBD1 (7 bases). Germline V gene sequence: CDR1 SGHNT, CDR2 YENEEA. The V and J ends lost 7 bases and 3 bases respectively, with 15 bases between them. The CDR3 extends over 14 amino acids.